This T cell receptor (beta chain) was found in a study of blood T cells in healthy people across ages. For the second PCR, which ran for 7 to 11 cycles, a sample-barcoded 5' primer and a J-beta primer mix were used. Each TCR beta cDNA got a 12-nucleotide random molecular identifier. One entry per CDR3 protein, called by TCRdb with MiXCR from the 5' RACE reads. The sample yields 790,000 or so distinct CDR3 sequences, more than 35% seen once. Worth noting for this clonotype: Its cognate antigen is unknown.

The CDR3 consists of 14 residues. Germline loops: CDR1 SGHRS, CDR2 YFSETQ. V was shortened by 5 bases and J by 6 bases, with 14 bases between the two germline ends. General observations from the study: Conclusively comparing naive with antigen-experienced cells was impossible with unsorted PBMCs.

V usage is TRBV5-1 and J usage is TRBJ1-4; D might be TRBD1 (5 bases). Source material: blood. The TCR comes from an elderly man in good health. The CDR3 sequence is CASRPGPLDEKLFF. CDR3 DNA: TGCGCCAGCAGACCGGGACCGCTCGATGAAAAACTGTTTTTT.